The 3 T cell receptor beta chains below all came from one sample that was sequenced in a study of blood T cell repertoires in COVID-19. TCRdb keeps only in-frame clones here, not all; method: immunoSEQ multiplex PCR. The sample yields around 130,000 clones, roughly 80% seen once. Sequencing was carried out using peripheral blood. The source of these receptors is a woman older than 75 with acute or convalescent COVID-19.

The chain recombines TRBV15 with TRBJ1-2, with TRBD1 matching 10 bases. With V trimmed by 2 bases and J by 1 base, 10 bases remained unmatched. Germline V CDR1 and CDR2: LNHNV, YYDKDF (reference sequence). The CDR3 has 18 residues. CDR3 nucleotide sequence: TGTGCCACCAGCAGATGGTCAATCGGACAGGGGGGTAACTATGGCTACACCTTC. Translation: CATSRWSIGQGGNYGYTF.

The chain has TRBV7-8 and TRBJ2-6, with D perhaps matching TRBD1 (5 bases). The ends were cut back, 0 bases at V and 2 bases at J, with 11 bases in the middle. Germline loops: CDR1 SGHVS, CDR2 FQNEAQ. This CDR3 region has 17 residues. This CDR3 is CASSLAQVPPGANVLTF. DNA for the CDR3: TGTGCCAGCAGCTTAGCACAGGTACCTCCTGGGGCCAACGTCCTGACTTTC.

A single count supports this clone. The chain links TRBV5-1 to TRBJ2-7; 12 bases line up with TRBD1. With V trimmed by 4 bases and J by 5 bases, 4 bases remained unmatched. Germline lookup yields CDR1 SGHRS and CDR2 YFSETQ. CDR3 length equals 14 residues. The CDR3 loop reads CASSAGQGADEQYF. The DNA for the CDR3 is TGCGCCAGCAGCGCGGGACAGGGGGCGGACGAGCAGTACTTC.